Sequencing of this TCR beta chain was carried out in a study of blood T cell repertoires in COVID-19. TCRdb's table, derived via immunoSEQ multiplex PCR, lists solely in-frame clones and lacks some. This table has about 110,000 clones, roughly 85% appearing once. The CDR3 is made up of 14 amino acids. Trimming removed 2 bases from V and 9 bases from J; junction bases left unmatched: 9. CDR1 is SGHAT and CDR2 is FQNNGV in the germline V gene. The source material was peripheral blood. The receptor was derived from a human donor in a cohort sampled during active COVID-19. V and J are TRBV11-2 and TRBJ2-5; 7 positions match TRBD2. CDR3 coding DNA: TGTGCCAGCAGCTTAAATCCTGGGGGGGAAGCCCAGTACTTC. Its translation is CASSLNPGGEAQYF.